Sequencing of this T cell receptor beta chain was carried out in a study of Tregs in tolerant kidney transplant recipients. Data came from immunoSEQ multiplex PCR; TCRdb stores just in-frame clones and leaves some out. The sample has roughly 50,000 clones, about nine tenths seen once. The germline gives CDR1 MGHRA, CDR2 YSYEKL. CDR3 length equals 17 residues. V was clipped by 0 bases and J by 5 bases, with 17 bases between them. Study-wide points: Few patients were studied, so findings need validation in larger groups.

Notes on this clone: Its antigen is unidentified.

Related graft donors supplied nonmyeloablative bone marrow transplants, and mixed chimerism was transient. The receptor was isolated from a human patient who received a combined kidney and bone marrow transplant. These T cells may partly come from the graft donor. The chain recombines TRBV4-1 with TRBJ2-1; D gene uncertain. The material was CD8+ T cells from blood (PBMCs), obtained 12 months after the transplant. The CDR3 reads CASSQDPTRAHHNEQFF. In DNA, the CDR3 is TGCGCCAGCAGCCAAGATCCAACCCGAGCGCACCACAATGAGCAGTTCTTC.